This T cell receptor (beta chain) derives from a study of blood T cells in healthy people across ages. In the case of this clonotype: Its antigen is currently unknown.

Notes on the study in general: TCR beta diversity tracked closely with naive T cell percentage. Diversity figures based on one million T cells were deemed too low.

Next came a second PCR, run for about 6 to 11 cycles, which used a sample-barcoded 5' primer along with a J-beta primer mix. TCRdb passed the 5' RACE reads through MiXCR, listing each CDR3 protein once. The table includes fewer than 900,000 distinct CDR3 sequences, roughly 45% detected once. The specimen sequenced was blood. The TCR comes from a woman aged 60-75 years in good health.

The DNA of the CDR3 is TGCGCCAGCAGCTTGGCAACAGCTGGAAACACCATATATTTT. It translates to CASSLATAGNTIYF. V is TRBV5-1 and J is TRBJ1-3; no clear D gene. This CDR3 region has 14 residues. The germline V gene encodes CDR1 SGHRS and CDR2 YFSETQ. The V gene lost 0 bases and the J gene lost 2 bases, with 6 bases spanning the gap.